This entry features one T cell receptor (beta chain) sequence. The antigen remains unidentified. These data come from a study of cytomegalovirus exposure and HLA in healthy donors. Between the trimmed V and J ends, which lost 3 bases and 7 bases, there was a span of 16 bases. Germline V CDR1 and CDR2: SGHAT, FQNNGV. This CDR3 comprises 15 residues. Study-wide findings and caveats: Overall, 164 TCR beta chains were annotated as cytomegalovirus-associated. Per a later analysis, HLA-associated TCR beta chains showed more clonal expansion than other, equally common TCR beta chains.

The PCR employed 60 Vbeta primers together with 13 Jbeta primers. TCRdb keeps only in-frame clones here, not all; method: immunoSEQ multiplex PCR. The sample contains roughly 100,000 clones, 80% of which appear only once. This sequence joins TRBV11-2 and TRBJ2-1; possibly TRBD2 for D (6 bases). The sample consisted of PBMCs. This TCR came from a man younger than 45 in good health and CMV-seropositive. CDR3 residues: CASSLGRGPANEQFF. CDR3 in DNA: TGTGCCAGCAGCTTGGGGCGGGGCCCTGCGAATGAGCAGTTCTTC.